This T cell receptor beta chain came from a study of cytomegalovirus exposure and HLA in healthy donors. General study results and limits: An analysis was carried out later, and it reportedly showed fewer N-insertions in an Asian-associated ancestry cluster than the roughly 700-donor mean.

CDR3 length: 15 amino acids. Trimming removed 0 bases at V and 2 bases at J, with 11 bases between. The V gene's germline CDR1 is MGHRA and CDR2 YSYEKL. Both 60 Vbeta primers and 13 Jbeta primers went into the PCR. Only in-frame clones appear in the TCRdb table, and some are missing; sequencing was by immunoSEQ multiplex PCR. The sample consists of under 95,000 clones, around 75% of them appearing once. For this clone: What it binds is not known.

The rearrangement joins TRBV4-1 to TRBJ2-7, with D perhaps TRBD1 (5 bases). The sample taken for sequencing was PBMCs. The TCR sequence derives from a middle-aged man in good health and CMV-seronegative. The CDR3 nucleotides read TGCGCCAGCAGCCAAGATGCAGGGTGGCCCTACGAGCAGTACTTC. Amino acid sequence: CASSQDAGWPYEQYF.